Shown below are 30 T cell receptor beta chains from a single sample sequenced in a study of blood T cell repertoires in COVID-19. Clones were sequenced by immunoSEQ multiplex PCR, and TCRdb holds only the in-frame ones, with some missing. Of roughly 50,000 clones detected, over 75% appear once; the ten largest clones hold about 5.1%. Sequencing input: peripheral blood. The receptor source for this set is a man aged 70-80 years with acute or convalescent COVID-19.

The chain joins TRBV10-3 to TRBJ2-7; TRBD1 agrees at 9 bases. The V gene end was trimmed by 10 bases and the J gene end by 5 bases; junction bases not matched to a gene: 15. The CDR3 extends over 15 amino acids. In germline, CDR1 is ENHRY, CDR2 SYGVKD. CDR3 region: CANNTKTGGRHEQYF. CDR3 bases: TGTGCCAATAACACTAAAACAGGGGGCCGACACGAGCAGTACTTC.

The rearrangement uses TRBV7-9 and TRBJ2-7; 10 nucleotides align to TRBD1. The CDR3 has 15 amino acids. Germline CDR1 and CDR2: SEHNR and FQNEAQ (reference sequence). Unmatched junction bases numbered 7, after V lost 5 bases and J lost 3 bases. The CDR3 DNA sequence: TGTGCCAGCAGCAAGTGGGACAGGGGCGGCTACGAGCAGTACTTC. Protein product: CASSKWDRGGYEQYF.

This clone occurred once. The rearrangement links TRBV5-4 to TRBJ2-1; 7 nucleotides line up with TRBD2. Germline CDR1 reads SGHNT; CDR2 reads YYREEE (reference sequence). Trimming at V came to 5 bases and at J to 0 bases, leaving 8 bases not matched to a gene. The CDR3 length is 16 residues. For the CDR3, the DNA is TGTGCCAGCAGTCCCGGGGGGAAGAGCTCCTACAATGAGCAGTTCTTC. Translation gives CASSPGGKSSYNEQFF.

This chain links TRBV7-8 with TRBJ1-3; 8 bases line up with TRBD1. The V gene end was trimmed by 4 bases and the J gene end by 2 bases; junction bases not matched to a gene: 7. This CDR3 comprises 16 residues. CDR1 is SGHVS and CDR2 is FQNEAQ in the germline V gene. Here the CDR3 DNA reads TGTGCCAGCAGCTCACCGGGACAGGACACTGGAAACACCATATATTTT. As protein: CASSSPGQDTGNTIYF.

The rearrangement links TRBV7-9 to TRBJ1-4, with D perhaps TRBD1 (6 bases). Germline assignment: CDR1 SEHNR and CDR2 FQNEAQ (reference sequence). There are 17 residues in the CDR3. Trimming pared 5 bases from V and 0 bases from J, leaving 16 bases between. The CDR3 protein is CASSTRETGPTNEKLFF. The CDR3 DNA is TGTGCCAGCAGCACTAGAGAGACAGGACCAACTAATGAAAAACTGTTTTTT. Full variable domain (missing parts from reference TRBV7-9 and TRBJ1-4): DTGVSQNPRHKITKRGQNVTFRCDPISEHNRLYWYRQTLGQGPEFLTYFQNEAQLEKSRLLSDRFSAERPKGSFSTLEIQRTEQGDSAMYLCASSTRETGPTNEKLFFGSGTQLSVL.

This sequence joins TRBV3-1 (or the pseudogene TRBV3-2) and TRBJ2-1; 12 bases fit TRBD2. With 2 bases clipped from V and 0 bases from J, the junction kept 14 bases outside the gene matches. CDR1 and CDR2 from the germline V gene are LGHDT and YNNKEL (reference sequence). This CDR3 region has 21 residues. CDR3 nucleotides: TGTGCCAGCAGCCAATCAAGGGCAGTGCTAGCGGGGGGGCTCTCCTACAATGAGCAGTTCTTC. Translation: CASSQSRAVLAGGLSYNEQFF.

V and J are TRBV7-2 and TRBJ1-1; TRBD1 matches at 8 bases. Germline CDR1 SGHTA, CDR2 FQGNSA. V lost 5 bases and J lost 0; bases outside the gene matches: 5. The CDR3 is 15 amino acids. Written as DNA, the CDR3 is TGTGCCAGCAGCCCACTGACAGGGGTGAACACTGAAGCTTTCTTT. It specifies CASSPLTGVNTEAFF.

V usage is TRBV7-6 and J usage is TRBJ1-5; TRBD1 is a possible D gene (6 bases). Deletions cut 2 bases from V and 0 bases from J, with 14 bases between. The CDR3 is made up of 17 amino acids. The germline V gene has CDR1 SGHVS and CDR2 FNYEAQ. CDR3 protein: CASSLNGRGDSNQPQHF. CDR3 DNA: TGTGCCAGCAGCTTAAACGGCAGGGGAGATAGCAATCAGCCCCAGCATTTT.

CDR3 loop: CASSVDSNKGSYEQYF. The CDR3 DNA follows: TGTGCCAGCAGCGTAGACTCGAACAAGGGGTCCTACGAGCAGTACTTC. The chain has TRBV9 and TRBJ2-7; tentative D call: TRBD1 (5 bases). The ends were cut back, 0 bases at V and 1 base at J, with 14 bases in the middle. The CDR3 totals 16 residues. Looked up from germline, CDR1 is SGDLS and CDR2 is YYNGEE.

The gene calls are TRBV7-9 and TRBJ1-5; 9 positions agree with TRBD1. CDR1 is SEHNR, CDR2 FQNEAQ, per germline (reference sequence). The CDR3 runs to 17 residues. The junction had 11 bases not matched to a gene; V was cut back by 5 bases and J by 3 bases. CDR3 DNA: TGTGCCAGCAGCCCCACCCGGACAGGGGTTAACAATCAGCCCCAGCATTTT. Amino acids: CASSPTRTGVNNQPQHF.

The CDR3 spells CASSEQDRGNYGYTF. The CDR3 coding sequence is TGTGCCAGCAGTGAACAGGACAGGGGTAACTATGGCTACACCTTC. The chain employs TRBV2 and TRBJ1-2, with TRBD1 matching 9 bases. Trimming removed 2 bases from V and 1 base from J; junction bases left unmatched: 2. The CDR3 length is 15 residues. The germline V gene has CDR1 SNHLY and CDR2 FYNNEI.

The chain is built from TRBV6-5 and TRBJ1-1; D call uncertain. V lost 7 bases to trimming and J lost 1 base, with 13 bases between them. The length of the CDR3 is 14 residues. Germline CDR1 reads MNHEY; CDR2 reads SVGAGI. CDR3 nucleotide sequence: TGTGCCAGCACCCTGTACCGAGGGAACACTGAAGCTTTCTTT. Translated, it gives CASTLYRGNTEAFF.

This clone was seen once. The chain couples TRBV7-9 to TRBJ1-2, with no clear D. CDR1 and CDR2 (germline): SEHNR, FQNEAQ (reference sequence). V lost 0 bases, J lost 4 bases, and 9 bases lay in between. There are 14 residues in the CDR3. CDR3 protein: CASSLAGSGYGYTF. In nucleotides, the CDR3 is TGTGCCAGCAGCTTAGCGGGGAGCGGCTATGGCTACACCTTC.

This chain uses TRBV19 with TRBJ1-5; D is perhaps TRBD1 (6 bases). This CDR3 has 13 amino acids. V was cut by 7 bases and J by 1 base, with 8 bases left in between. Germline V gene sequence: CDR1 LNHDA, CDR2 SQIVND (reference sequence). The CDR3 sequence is CASTGVSNQPQHF. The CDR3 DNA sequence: TGTGCCAGTACAGGGGTGAGCAATCAGCCCCAGCATTTT.

The CDR3 DNA is TGCAGCGTTCTTTCCTCTTATGGCTACACCTTC. It translates to CSVLSSYGYTF. The chain recombines TRBV29-1 with TRBJ1-2; unclear D gene. Looked up from germline, CDR1 is SQVTM and CDR2 is ANQGSEA. The CDR3 is made up of 11 amino acids. V lost 5 bases and J lost 5, with 9 bases in between.

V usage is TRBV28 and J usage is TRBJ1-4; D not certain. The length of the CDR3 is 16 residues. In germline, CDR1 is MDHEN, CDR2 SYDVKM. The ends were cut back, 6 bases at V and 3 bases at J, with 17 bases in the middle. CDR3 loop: CASSPSPRSANEKLFF. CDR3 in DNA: TGTGCCAGCAGCCCATCCCCCCGGTCGGCTAATGAAAAACTGTTTTTT. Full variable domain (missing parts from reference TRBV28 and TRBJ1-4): DVKVTQSSRYLVKRTGEKVFLECVQDMDHENMFWYRQDPGLGLRLIYFSYDVKMKEKGDIPEGYSVSREKKERFSLILESASTNQTSMYLCASSPSPRSANEKLFFGSGTQLSVL.

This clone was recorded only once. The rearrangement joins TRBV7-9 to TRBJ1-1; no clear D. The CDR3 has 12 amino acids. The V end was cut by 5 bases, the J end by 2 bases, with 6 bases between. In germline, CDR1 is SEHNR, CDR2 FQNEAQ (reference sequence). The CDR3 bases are TGTGCCAGCAGCCTCAGTAACACTGAAGCTTTCTTT. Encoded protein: CASSLSNTEAFF.

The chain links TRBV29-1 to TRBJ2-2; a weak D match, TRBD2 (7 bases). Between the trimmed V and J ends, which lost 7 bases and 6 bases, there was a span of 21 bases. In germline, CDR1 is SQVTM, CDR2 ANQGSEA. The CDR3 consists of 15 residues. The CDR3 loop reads CSAPLGGARSGELFF. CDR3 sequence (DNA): TGCAGCGCCCCACTAGGGGGGGCGAGGTCCGGGGAGCTGTTTTTT.

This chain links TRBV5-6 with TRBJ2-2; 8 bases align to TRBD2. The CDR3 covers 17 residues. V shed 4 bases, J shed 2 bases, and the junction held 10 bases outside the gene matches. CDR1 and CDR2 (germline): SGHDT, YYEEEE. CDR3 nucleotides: TGTGCCAGCAGCCGGACCCCGTGGACTAGCAACACCGGGGAGCTGTTTTTT. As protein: CASSRTPWTSNTGELFF.

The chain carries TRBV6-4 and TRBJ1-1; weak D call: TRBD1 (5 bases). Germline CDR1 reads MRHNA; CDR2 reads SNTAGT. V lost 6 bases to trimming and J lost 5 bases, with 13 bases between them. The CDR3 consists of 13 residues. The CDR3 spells CASSVQGGTEAFF. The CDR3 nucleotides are TGTGCCAGCAGCGTTCAGGGTGGGACTGAAGCTTTCTTT.

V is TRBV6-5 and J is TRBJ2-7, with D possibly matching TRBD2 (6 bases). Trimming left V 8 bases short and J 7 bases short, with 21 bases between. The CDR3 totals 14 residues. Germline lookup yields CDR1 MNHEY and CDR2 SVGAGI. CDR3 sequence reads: CASVSRRDVSEQYF. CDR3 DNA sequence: TGTGCCAGCGTTTCTAGGAGGGATGTTAGTGAGCAGTACTTC.

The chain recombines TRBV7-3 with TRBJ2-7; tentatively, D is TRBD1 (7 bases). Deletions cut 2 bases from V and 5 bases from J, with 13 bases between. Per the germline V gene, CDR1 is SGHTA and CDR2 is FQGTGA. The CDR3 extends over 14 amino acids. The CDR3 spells CASSLLGGGNEQYF. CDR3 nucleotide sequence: TGTGCCAGCAGCTTACTAGGGGGCGGGAACGAGCAGTACTTC.

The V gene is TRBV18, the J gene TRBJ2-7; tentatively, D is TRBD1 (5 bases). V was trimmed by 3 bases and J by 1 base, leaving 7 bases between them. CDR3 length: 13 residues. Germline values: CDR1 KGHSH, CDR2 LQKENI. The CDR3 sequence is CASSPGQSYEQYF. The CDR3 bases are TGTGCCAGCTCACCCGGACAATCCTACGAGCAGTACTTC.

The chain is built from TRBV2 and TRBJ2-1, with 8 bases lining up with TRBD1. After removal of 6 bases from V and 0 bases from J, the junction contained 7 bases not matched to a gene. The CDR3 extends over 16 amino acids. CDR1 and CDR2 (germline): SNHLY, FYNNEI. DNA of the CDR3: TGTGCCAGCAGGGGACTGACAGGGGACTCCTACAATGAGCAGTTCTTC. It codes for CASRGLTGDSYNEQFF.

The CDR3 nucleotides are TGTGCCAGCAGTACACAGGGGGGGGGCTACACCTTC. Its translation: CASSTQGGGYTF. J is TRBJ1-2 and V is TRBV12-3 or TRBV12-4; 8 bases agree with TRBD1. The J segment lost 8 bases and the V segment lost 5 bases, leaving 4 bases of the junction unmatched. This CDR3 has 12 amino acids.

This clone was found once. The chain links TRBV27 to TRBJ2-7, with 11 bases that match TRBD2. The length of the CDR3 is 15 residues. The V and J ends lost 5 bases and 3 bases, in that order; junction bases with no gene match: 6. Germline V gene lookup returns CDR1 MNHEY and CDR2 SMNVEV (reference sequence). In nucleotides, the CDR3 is TGTGCCAGCAGTATAGCGGGGGGGCTCCACTACGAGCAGTACTTC. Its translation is CASSIAGGLHYEQYF.

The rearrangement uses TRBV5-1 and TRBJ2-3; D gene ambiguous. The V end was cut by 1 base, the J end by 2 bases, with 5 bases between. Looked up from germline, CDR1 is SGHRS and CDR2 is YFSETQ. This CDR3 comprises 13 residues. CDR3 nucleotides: TGCGCCAGCAGCTTGCAGGACACAGATACGCAGTATTTT. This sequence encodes CASSLQDTDTQYF. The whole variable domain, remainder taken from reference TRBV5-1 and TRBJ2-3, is KAGVTQTPRYLIKTRGQQVTLSCSPISGHRSVSWYQQTPGQGLQFLFEYFSETQRNKGNFPGRFSGRQFSNSRSEMNVSTLELGDSALYLCASSLQDTDTQYFGPGTRLTVL.

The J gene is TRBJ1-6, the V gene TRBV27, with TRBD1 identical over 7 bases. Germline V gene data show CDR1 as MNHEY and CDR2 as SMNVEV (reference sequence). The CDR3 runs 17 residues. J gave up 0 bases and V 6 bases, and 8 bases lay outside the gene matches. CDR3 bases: TGTGCCAGCAGATACAGGGGTGGGGGCTCCTATAATTCACCCCTCCACTTT. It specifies CASRYRGGGSYNSPLHF.

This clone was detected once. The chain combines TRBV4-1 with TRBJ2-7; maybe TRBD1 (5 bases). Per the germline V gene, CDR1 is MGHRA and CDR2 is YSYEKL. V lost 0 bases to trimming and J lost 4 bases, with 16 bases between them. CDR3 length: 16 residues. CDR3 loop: CASSQEGAATGYEQYF. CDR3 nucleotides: TGCGCCAGCAGCCAAGAGGGCGCAGCTACAGGTTACGAGCAGTACTTC.

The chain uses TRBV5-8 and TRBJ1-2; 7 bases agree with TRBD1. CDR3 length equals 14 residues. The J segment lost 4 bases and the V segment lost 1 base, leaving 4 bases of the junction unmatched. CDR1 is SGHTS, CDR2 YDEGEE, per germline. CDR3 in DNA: TGTGCCAGCAGCTTGCCCGGACAGGTCTATGGCTACACCTTC. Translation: CASSLPGQVYGYTF.